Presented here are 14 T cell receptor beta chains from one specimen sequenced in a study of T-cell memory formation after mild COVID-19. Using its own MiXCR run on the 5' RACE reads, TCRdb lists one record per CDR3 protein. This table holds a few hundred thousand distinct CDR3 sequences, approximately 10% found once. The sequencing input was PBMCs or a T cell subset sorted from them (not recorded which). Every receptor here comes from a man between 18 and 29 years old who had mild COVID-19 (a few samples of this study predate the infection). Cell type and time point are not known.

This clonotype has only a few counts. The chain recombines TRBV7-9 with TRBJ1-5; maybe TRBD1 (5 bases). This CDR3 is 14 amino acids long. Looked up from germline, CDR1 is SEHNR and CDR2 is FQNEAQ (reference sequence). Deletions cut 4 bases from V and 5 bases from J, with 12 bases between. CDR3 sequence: CASSSTATDQPQHF. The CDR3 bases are TGTGCCAGCAGCTCGACAGCGACCGATCAGCCCCAGCATTTT.

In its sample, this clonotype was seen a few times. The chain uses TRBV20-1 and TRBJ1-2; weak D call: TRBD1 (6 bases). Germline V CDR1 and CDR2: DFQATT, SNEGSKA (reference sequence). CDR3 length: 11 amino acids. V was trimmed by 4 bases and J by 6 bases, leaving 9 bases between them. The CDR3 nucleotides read TGCAGTGCTAAAGCAGGGGATGGCTACACCTTC. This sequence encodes CSAKAGDGYTF.

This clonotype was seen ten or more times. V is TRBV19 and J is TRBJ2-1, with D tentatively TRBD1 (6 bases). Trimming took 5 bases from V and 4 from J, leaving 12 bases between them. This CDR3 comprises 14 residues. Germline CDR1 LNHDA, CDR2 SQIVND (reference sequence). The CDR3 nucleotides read TGTGCCAGTAGTCCTCCCAGGGGATACAATGAGCAGTTCTTC. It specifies CASSPPRGYNEQFF. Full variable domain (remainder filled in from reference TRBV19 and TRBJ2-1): DGGITQSPKYLFRKEGQNVTLSCEQNLNHDAMYWYRQDPGQGLRLIYYSQIVNDFQKGDIAEGYSVSREKKESFPLTVTSAQKNPTAFYLCASSPPRGYNEQFFGPGTRLTVL.

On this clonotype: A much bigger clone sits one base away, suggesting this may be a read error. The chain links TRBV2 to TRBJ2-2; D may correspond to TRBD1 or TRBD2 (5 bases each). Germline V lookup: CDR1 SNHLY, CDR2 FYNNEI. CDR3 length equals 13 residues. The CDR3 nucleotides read TGTGCCAGCAGTAGACAGTACACCGGGGAGCTGTATTTT. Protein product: CASSRQYTGELYF.

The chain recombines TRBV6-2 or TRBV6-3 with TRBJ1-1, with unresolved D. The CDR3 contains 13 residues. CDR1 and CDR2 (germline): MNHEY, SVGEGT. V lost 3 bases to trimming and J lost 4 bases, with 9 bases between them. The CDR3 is CASSYGRSTEAFF. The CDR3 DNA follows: TGTGCCAGCAGTTATGGGCGGTCCACTGAAGCTTTCTTT.

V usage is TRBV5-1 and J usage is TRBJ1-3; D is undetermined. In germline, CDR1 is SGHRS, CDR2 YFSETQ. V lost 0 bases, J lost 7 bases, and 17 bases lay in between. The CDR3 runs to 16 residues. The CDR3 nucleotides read TGCGCCAGCAGCTTGGCTCCCCTAGTCGTCGAGAACACCATATATTTT. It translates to CASSLAPLVVENTIYF.

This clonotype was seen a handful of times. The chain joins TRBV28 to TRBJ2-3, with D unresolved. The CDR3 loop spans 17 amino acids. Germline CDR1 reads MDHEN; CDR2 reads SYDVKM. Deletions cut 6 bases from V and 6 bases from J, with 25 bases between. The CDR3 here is CASSPGEATLPGDTQYF. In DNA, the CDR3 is TGTGCCAGCAGCCCAGGTGAAGCCACCCTCCCCGGGGATACGCAGTATTTT.

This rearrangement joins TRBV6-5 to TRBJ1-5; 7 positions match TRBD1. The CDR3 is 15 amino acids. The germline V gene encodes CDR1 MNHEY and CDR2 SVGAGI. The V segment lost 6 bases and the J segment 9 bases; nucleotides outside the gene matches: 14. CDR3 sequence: CASSPSRQGHLPQHF. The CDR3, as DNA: TGTGCCAGCAGCCCGTCCCGACAGGGTCACTTGCCCCAGCATTTT.

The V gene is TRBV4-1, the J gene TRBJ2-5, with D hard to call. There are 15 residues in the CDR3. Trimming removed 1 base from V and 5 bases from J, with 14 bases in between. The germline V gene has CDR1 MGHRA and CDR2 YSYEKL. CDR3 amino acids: CASSQARAGGETQYF. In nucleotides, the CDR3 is TGCGCCAGCAGCCAAGCCCGTGCCGGTGGGGAGACCCAGTACTTC.

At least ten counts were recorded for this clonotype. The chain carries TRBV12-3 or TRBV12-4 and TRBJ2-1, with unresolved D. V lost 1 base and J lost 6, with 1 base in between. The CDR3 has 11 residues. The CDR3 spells CASSLVNEQFF. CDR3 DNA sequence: TGTGCCAGCAGTTTAGTCAATGAGCAGTTCTTC.

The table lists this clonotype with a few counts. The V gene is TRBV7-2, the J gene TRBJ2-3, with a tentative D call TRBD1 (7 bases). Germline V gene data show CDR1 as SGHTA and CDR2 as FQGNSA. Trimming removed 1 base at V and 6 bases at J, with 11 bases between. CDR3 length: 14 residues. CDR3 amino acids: CASSLVRGEDTQYF. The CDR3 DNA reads TGTGCCAGCAGCTTAGTCAGGGGGGAGGATACGCAGTATTTT.

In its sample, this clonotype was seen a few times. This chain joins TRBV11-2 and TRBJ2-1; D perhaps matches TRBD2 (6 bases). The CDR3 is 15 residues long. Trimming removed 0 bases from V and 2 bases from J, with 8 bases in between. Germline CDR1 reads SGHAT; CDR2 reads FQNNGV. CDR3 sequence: CASSLDAGTYNEQFF. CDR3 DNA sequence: TGTGCCAGCAGCTTAGATGCGGGAACCTACAATGAGCAGTTCTTC. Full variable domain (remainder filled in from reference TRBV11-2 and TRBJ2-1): EAGVAQSPRYKIIEKRQSVAFWCNPISGHATLYWYQQILGQGPKLLIQFQNNGVVDDSQLPKDRFSAERLKGVDSTLKIQPAKLEDSAVYLCASSLDAGTYNEQFFGPGTRLTVL.

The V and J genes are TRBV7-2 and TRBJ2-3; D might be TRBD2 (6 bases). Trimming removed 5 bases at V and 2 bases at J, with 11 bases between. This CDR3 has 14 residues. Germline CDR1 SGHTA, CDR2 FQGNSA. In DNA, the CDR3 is TGTGCCAGCAGCAGGGACTTTTACACAGATACGCAGTATTTT. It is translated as CASSRDFYTDTQYF.

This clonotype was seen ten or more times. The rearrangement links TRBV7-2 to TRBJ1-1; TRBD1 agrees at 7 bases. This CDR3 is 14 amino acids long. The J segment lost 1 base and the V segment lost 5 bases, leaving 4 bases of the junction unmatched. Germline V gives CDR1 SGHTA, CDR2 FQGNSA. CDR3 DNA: TGTGCCAGCAGCCCAGACAGGGCGAACACTGAAGCTTTCTTT. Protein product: CASSPDRANTEAFF.